What follows are 26 T cell receptor beta chains derived from one specimen sequenced in a study of shared clonotypes between healthy human individuals. Assay used: immunoSEQ multiplex PCR; TCRdb lists only in-frame clones, some missing. The sample lists 2 million to 2.5 million clones; 80% to 95% were seen once. The sequenced material came from naive CD4+ T cells from PBMCs. Subset of the sample: CD45RA+ positively selected. The receptors were gathered from a man younger than 35 in good health. Some clones in this sample may be carry-over from other donors' samples.

CDR3 sequence reads: CASRGQLGTEAFF. Written as DNA, the CDR3 is TGTGCCAGCAGAGGACAGTTGGGGACTGAAGCTTTCTTT. The chain joins TRBV6-4 to TRBJ1-1, with D possibly being TRBD1 (6 bases). Deletions cut 6 bases from V and 5 bases from J, with 13 bases between. This CDR3 has 13 residues. CDR1 is MRHNA and CDR2 is SNTAGT in the germline V gene.

This clone was observed once. The V gene is TRBV28, the J gene TRBJ2-1, with D tentatively TRBD2 (5 bases). The CDR3 totals 12 residues. V was pared by 2 bases and J by 9 bases, with 8 bases between. Germline V CDR1 and CDR2: MDHEN, SYDVKM. As DNA, the CDR3 is TGTGCCAGCAGTTTAAGACGGGGTGAGCAGTTCTTC. This translates into CASSLRRGEQFF.

The rearrangement joins TRBV6-6 to TRBJ2-5, with 10 bases fitting TRBD2. The CDR3 covers 15 residues. J gave up 5 bases and V 6 bases, and 9 bases lay outside the gene matches. Germline V lookup: CDR1 MNHNY, CDR2 SVGAGI (reference sequence). The CDR3 nucleotides are TGTGCCAGCAGCCCGACTAGCGGGTGGGCGGAGACCCAGTACTTC. Translated, it gives CASSPTSGWAETQYF.

The chain couples TRBV2 to TRBJ2-7; D is unclear. The CDR3 is 12 amino acids. CDR1 is SNHLY, CDR2 FYNNEI, per germline. V lost 3 bases to trimming and J lost 3 bases, with 6 bases between them. The CDR3 DNA reads as TGTGCCAGCAGTGATGGGGTCTACGAGCAGTACTTC. It encodes CASSDGVYEQYF.

The chain has TRBV18 and TRBJ2-5, with D unresolved. CDR3 length: 14 residues. V was cut by 2 bases and J by 10 bases, with 17 bases left in between. Germline CDR1 is KGHSH and CDR2 is LQKENI. CDR3 sequence: CASSPTTPGDDQYF. CDR3 nucleotides: TGTGCCAGCTCACCAACTACCCCTGGCGACGACCAGTACTTC.

The chain employs TRBV10-3 and TRBJ2-1; perhaps D is TRBD1 or TRBD2 (5 bases each). The CDR3 consists of 14 residues. Germline values: CDR1 ENHRY, CDR2 SYGVKD. The CDR3: CASAVSGLGHEQFF. The CDR3 nucleotides are TGTGCATCGGCAGTAAGCGGACTGGGGCATGAGCAGTTCTTC.

The rearrangement links TRBV4-1 to TRBJ2-7; D may match TRBD1 or TRBD2 (6 bases each). The CDR3 covers 18 residues. The germline V gene encodes CDR1 MGHRA and CDR2 YSYEKL. Trimming removed 2 bases from V and 2 bases from J, with 22 bases in between. In DNA, the CDR3 is TGCGCCAGCAGCCAAAAAGGGGGATTTTCCGGAGGGGCCTACGAGCAGTACTTC. This sequence encodes CASSQKGGFSGGAYEQYF.

The chain uses TRBV5-3 and TRBJ2-5; D might be TRBD1 (6 bases). TRBV5-3 is classed as an ORF, of uncertain function. V was trimmed by 7 bases and J by 4 bases, leaving 8 bases between them. The CDR3 is made up of 11 amino acids. The DNA for the CDR3 is TGTGCCAGAGGACAGAGAGAGACCCAGTACTTC. Amino acids: CARGQRETQYF.

The chain links TRBV7-8 to TRBJ2-7; D perhaps matches TRBD1 (6 bases). Trimming pared 0 bases from V and 1 base from J, leaving 13 bases between. The CDR3 loop spans 16 amino acids. Germline CDR1 and CDR2: SGHVS and FQNEAQ. CDR3 amino acids: CASSLAGTSTSYEQYF. The CDR3 DNA reads TGTGCCAGCAGCTTAGCTGGGACAAGCACTTCCTACGAGCAGTACTTC.

This chain uses TRBV9 with TRBJ2-2; 8 nucleotides match TRBD2. Germline V gives CDR1 SGDLS, CDR2 YYNGEE. The V segment lost 3 bases and the J segment 5 bases; nucleotides outside the gene matches: 3. There are 14 residues in the CDR3. DNA for the CDR3: TGTGCCAGCAGCGCAGGGACTAGTACCGGGGAGCTGTTTTTT. Residues: CASSAGTSTGELFF.

The J gene is TRBJ2-2, the V gene TRBV5-4; possible D gene TRBD2, 5 bases. The V end lost 1 base, the J end lost 6 bases, and 10 bases lay between the germline ends. CDR3 length: 14 amino acids. Germline assignment: CDR1 SGHNT and CDR2 YYREEE (reference sequence). The CDR3 DNA reads as TGTGCCAGCAGCTTGCTACTAGTCCCCGGGGAGCTGTTTTTT. Protein product: CASSLLLVPGELFF.

For this clone: Other DNA sequences from this sample encode an identical CDR3 as well. The rearrangement uses TRBV28 and TRBJ1-5; 7 bases map to TRBD1. Germline V gene lookup returns CDR1 MDHEN and CDR2 SYDVKM. The CDR3 sequence is 14 residues long. After removal of 6 bases from V and 6 bases from J, the junction contained 8 bases not matched to a gene. CDR3 protein: CASSLRQGGQPQHF. The CDR3 DNA is TGTGCCAGCAGCCTCAGACAGGGAGGTCAGCCCCAGCATTTT.

The CDR3 loop is CASSLSTSGGGQYF. The CDR3 DNA reads TGTGCCAGCAGCTTATCGACTAGCGGAGGGGGCCAGTACTTC. The chain links TRBV7-2 to TRBJ2-5, with 9 bases fitting TRBD2. The length of the CDR3 is 14 residues. The V gene's germline CDR1 is SGHTA and CDR2 FQGNSA. V was clipped by 2 bases and J by 10 bases; unmatched bases: 8.

The V call is TRBV5-1, the J call TRBJ2-5, with 7 bases that match TRBD1. Germline V lookup: CDR1 SGHRS, CDR2 YFSETQ. Trimming took 2 bases from V and 5 from J; bases not matched to a gene: 12. The CDR3 covers 16 residues. The CDR3, as DNA: TGCGCCAGCAGCTTAGCTGGACAGGCTCCAAGTGAGACCCAGTACTTC. This translates into CASSLAGQAPSETQYF.

In nucleotides, the CDR3 is TGTGCCAGCAGTTTCCGATTCCTCCCCCCGACCGTGGGCTATGGCTACACCTTC. As protein: CASSFRFLPPTVGYGYTF. The rearrangement uses TRBV27 and TRBJ1-2; D is unresolved. CDR3 length: 18 residues. Per germline, CDR1 MNHEY and CDR2 SMNVEV (reference sequence). Trimming removed 3 bases from V and 4 bases from J, with 24 bases in between.

The genes are TRBV9 and TRBJ1-2, with D unresolved. The CDR3 length is 15 residues. V was pared by 1 base and J by 4 bases, with 14 bases between. From germline, CDR1 is SGDLS and CDR2 YYNGEE. The CDR3 DNA is TGTGCCAGCAGCGTACTGGGCGGCACCTTCTATGGCTACACCTTC. Amino acids: CASSVLGGTFYGYTF.

In this sample, this clone turned up once. The rearrangement uses TRBV9 and TRBJ1-5; 8 bases match TRBD1. The V gene end was trimmed by 4 bases and the J gene end by 3 bases; junction bases not matched to a gene: 3. Germline V gene sequence: CDR1 SGDLS, CDR2 YYNGEE. The CDR3 consists of 14 residues. The CDR3 DNA sequence: TGTGCCAGCAGCCCACAGGGGGTCAATCAGCCCCAGCATTTT. Translating gives CASSPQGVNQPQHF. Based on the CDR3 plus reference TRBV9 and TRBJ1-5, the full variable domain is DSGVTQTPKHLITATGQRVTLRCSPRSGDLSVYWYQQSLDQGLQFLIQYYNGEERAKGNILERFSAQQFPDLHSELNLSSLELGDSALYFCASSPQGVNQPQHFGDGTRLSIL.

The chain links TRBV6-1 to TRBJ1-2, with unresolved D. CDR1 is MNHNS and CDR2 is SASEGT in the germline V gene. The V gene lost 2 bases and the J gene lost 7 bases, with 11 bases spanning the gap. The CDR3 is made up of 13 amino acids. CDR3 bases: TGTGCCAGCAGTGAATCCGCACGGGCTGGCTACACCTTC. This codes for CASSESARAGYTF.

The rearrangement links TRBV28 to TRBJ1-5; D is unresolved. This CDR3 has 13 amino acids. CDR1 MDHEN and CDR2 SYDVKM come from the germline V gene. Trimming cost V 5 bases and J 7 bases, with 12 bases left between them. The DNA of the CDR3 is TGTGCCAGCAGTCCCCCGCCTCCGCAGCCCCAGCATTTT. It yields the protein CASSPPPPQPQHF. Using reference TRBV28 and TRBJ1-5 for the parts outside the CDR3, the full variable domain is DVKVTQSSRYLVKRTGEKVFLECVQDMDHENMFWYRQDPGLGLRLIYFSYDVKMKEKGDIPEGYSVSREKKERFSLILESASTNQTSMYLCASSPPPPQPQHFGDGTRLSIL.

The count of this clone is one. V gene TRBV5-4 combines with J gene TRBJ2-1; 16 nucleotides line up with TRBD2. From germline, CDR1 is SGHNT and CDR2 YYREEE (reference sequence). J was trimmed by 8 bases and V by 5 bases; bases with no gene match: 13. The length of the CDR3 is 18 residues. The CDR3 region is CASSREGLAGGFGDEQFF. Here the CDR3 DNA reads TGTGCCAGCAGTCGCGAGGGACTAGCGGGGGGGTTTGGCGATGAGCAGTTCTTC.

The chain recombines TRBV7-6 with TRBJ1-3; 11 bases match TRBD1. From germline, CDR1 is SGHVS and CDR2 FNYEAQ. The CDR3 length is 14 residues. The V segment lost 5 bases and the J segment 8 bases; nucleotides outside the gene matches: 5. The CDR3 coding sequence is TGTGCCAGCAGCGACCGGGACAGGGGGGACACCATATATTTT. Amino acids: CASSDRDRGDTIYF.

This chain connects TRBV19 to TRBJ1-3; 8 nucleotides agree with TRBD1. The CDR3 totals 15 residues. V lost 5 bases to trimming and J lost 1 base; unmatched junction nucleotides: 4. Germline V lookup: CDR1 LNHDA, CDR2 SQIVND (reference sequence). DNA for the CDR3: TGTGCCAGTAGTCAAACAGGGGGATCTGGAAACACCATATATTTT. It yields the protein CASSQTGGSGNTIYF. The full variable domain, completed using reference TRBV19 and TRBJ1-3, is DGGITQSPKYLFRKEGQNVTLSCEQNLNHDAMYWYRQDPGQGLRLIYYSQIVNDFQKGDIAEGYSVSREKKESFPLTVTSAQKNPTAFYLCASSQTGGSGNTIYFGEGSWLTVV.

In this sample, this clone turned up a few times. The rearrangement links TRBV7-8 to TRBJ1-5, with D perhaps TRBD1 (6 bases). With 1 base removed from V and 4 bases from J, the gap between germline ends came to 11 bases. CDR3 size: 15 residues. Germline V gene sequence: CDR1 SGHVS, CDR2 FQNEAQ. CDR3 nucleotide sequence: TGTGCCAGCAGCTTAGTTTGGGGGGCGAATCAGCCCCAGCATTTT. It specifies CASSLVWGANQPQHF.

The chain couples TRBV6-1 to TRBJ2-7; D remains unclear. There are 13 residues in the CDR3. Germline CDR1 reads MNHNS; CDR2 reads SASEGT. The V and J ends lost 1 base and 3 bases respectively, with 7 bases between them. CDR3 residues: CASSEDGNYEQYF. DNA of the CDR3: TGTGCCAGCAGTGAAGACGGTAACTACGAGCAGTACTTC.

The V gene is TRBV19, the J gene TRBJ2-2; D is ambiguous. With 6 bases removed from V and 0 bases from J, the gap between germline ends came to 14 bases. Per the germline V gene, CDR1 is LNHDA and CDR2 is SQIVND (reference sequence). This CDR3 has 16 amino acids. The CDR3 nucleotides are TGTGCCAGTAGACGGGCAGACCTACCGAACACCGGGGAGCTGTTTTTT. Its translation is CASRRADLPNTGELFF.

This sequence joins TRBV7-8 and TRBJ2-3; 12 bases are shared with TRBD2. The length of the CDR3 is 17 residues. V lost 5 bases, J lost 2 bases, and 8 bases stayed unmatched. Germline V gives CDR1 SGHVS, CDR2 FQNEAQ. The CDR3 nucleotides are TGTGCCAGCAGCGTGACGACTAGCGGGAGTCTCACAGATACGCAGTATTTT. Translated, it gives CASSVTTSGSLTDTQYF.